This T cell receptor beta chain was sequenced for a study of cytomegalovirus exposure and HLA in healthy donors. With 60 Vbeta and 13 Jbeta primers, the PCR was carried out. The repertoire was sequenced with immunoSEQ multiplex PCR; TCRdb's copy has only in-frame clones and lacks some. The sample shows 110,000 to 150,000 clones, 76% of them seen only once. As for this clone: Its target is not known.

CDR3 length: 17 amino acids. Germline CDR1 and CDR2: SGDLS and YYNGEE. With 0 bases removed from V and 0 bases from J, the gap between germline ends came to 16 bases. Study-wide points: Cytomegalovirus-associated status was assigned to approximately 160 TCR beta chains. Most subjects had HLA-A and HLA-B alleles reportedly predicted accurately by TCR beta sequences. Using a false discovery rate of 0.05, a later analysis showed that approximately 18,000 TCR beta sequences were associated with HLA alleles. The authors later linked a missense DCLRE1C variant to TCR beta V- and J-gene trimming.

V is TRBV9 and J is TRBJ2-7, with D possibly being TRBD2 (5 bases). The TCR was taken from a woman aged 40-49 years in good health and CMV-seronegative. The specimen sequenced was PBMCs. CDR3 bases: TGTGCCAGCAGCGTAGGTCCCGGAGGCGCGAACTCCTACGAGCAGTACTTC. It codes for CASSVGPGGANSYEQYF.